Below are 28 T cell receptor beta chains sequenced from a single sample in a study of blood T cell repertoires in COVID-19. Sequenced by immunoSEQ multiplex PCR; TCRdb stores in-frame clones only, minus some. The table has 98,000 or so clones, about 80% seen once; the top ten hold just over 4%. The sample consisted of peripheral blood. These TCRs come from a woman aged 70 to 79 with acute or convalescent COVID-19.

V is TRBV19 and J is TRBJ2-1, with D hard to call. With 2 bases removed from V and 1 base from J, the gap between germline ends came to 12 bases. CDR3 length: 16 residues. Per the germline V gene, CDR1 is LNHDA and CDR2 is SQIVND (reference sequence). The CDR3 loop reads CASSISGGRSYNEQFF. In nucleotides, the CDR3 is TGTGCCAGTAGTATAAGTGGCGGCCGATCCTACAATGAGCAGTTCTTC.

J is TRBJ2-2 and V is TRBV28; D is possibly TRBD2 (5 bases). The germline CDR1 and CDR2 sequences are MDHEN and SYDVKM. V shed 4 bases and J shed 6 bases, with 9 bases lying between them. This CDR3 is built from 13 residues. The CDR3 DNA reads as TGTGCCAGCAGTTCCGGGGATGCCGGGGAGCTGTTTTTT. It encodes CASSSGDAGELFF.

This sequence joins TRBV25-1 and TRBJ2-1; TRBD2 aligns across 7 bases. CDR1 and CDR2 from the germline V gene are MGHDK and SYGVNS. This CDR3 is built from 14 residues. Trimming at V came to 4 bases and at J to 6 bases, leaving 6 bases not matched to a gene. The chain's CDR3 is CASSVAGVLNEQFF. In nucleotides, the CDR3 is TGTGCCAGCAGTGTTGCGGGAGTTCTCAATGAGCAGTTCTTC.

The J gene is TRBJ2-1, the V gene TRBV6-5; 7 bases map to TRBD2. Germline lookup yields CDR1 MNHEY and CDR2 SVGAGI. Unmatched junction bases numbered 9, after V lost 8 bases and J lost 2 bases. The CDR3 has 15 residues. This chain's CDR3 is CASGMSRGAYNEQFF. The CDR3 nucleotides read TGTGCCAGCGGCATGTCCCGGGGGGCCTACAATGAGCAGTTCTTC.

The rearrangement joins TRBV5-1 to TRBJ2-1, with 7 bases aligning to TRBD1. This CDR3 spans 15 amino acids. Germline assignment: CDR1 SGHRS and CDR2 YFSETQ. J gave up 6 bases and V 3 bases, and 9 bases lay outside the gene matches. This CDR3 is CASSSPRGHGNEQFF. The CDR3 coding sequence is TGCGCCAGCAGCTCGCCAAGGGGGCACGGCAATGAGCAGTTCTTC.

This chain links TRBV4-1 with TRBJ2-1; 13 bases align to TRBD2. CDR3 size: 17 residues. J lost 6 bases, V lost 1 base, and 6 bases had no gene match. Germline CDR1 is MGHRA and CDR2 is YSYEKL. CDR3 in amino acids: CASSQVSGLAGTNEQFF. The CDR3, as DNA: TGCGCCAGCAGCCAAGTTTCGGGACTAGCGGGAACCAATGAGCAGTTCTTC.

V and J are TRBV2 and TRBJ2-5; TRBD1 matches at 7 bases. Germline assignment: CDR1 SNHLY and CDR2 FYNNEI. The CDR3 has 15 amino acids. With V trimmed by 7 bases and J by 5 bases, 13 bases remained unmatched. Here the CDR3 reads CASKRSDRPRETQYF. The CDR3 bases are TGTGCCAGCAAACGCTCGGACAGGCCTCGGGAGACCCAGTACTTC.

The V and J genes are TRBV13 and TRBJ2-6; 8 nucleotides line up with TRBD1. V dropped 7 bases and J dropped 4; count of bases not matched to a gene: 6. CDR1 and CDR2 (germline): PRHDT, FYEKMQ (reference sequence). The CDR3 totals 15 residues. CDR3 in amino acids: CASTRGRSGANVLTF. For the CDR3, the DNA is TGTGCCAGCACCAGGGGGCGCTCCGGGGCCAACGTCCTGACTTTC. The entire variable domain, with the rest obtained from reference TRBV13 and TRBJ2-6, is as follows: AAGVIQSPRHLIKEKRETATLKCYPIPRHDTVYWYQQGPGQDPQFLISFYEKMQSDKGSIPDRFSAQQFSDYHSELNMSSLELGDSALYFCASTRGRSGANVLTFGAGSRLTVL.

V usage is TRBV5-1 and J usage is TRBJ1-3; 8 positions match TRBD1. The V gene end was trimmed by 0 bases and the J gene end by 8 bases; junction bases not matched to a gene: 1. The CDR3 is made up of 13 amino acids. Germline V gene data show CDR1 as SGHRS and CDR2 as YFSETQ. The CDR3 sequence: CASSLGTGYTIYF. The CDR3 bases are TGCGCCAGCAGCTTGGGGACAGGGTACACCATATATTTT.

This rearrangement joins TRBV5-1 to TRBJ1-2; D unresolved. The CDR3 totals 12 residues. The V and J ends lost 0 bases and 4 bases respectively, with 4 bases between them. CDR1 SGHRS and CDR2 YFSETQ come from the germline V gene. The chain's CDR3 is CASSLGGYGYTF. CDR3 nucleotide sequence: TGCGCCAGCAGCTTGGGAGGCTATGGCTACACCTTC.

The rearrangement joins TRBV10-1 to TRBJ1-2; 11 bases match TRBD1. Unmatched junction bases numbered 13, after V lost 9 bases and J lost 4 bases. The CDR3 is made up of 16 amino acids. Germline assignment: CDR1 WNHNN and CDR2 SYGVQD (reference sequence). CDR3 residues: CASIEDRGPLGYGYTF. The CDR3 region has the DNA TGCGCCAGTATAGAGGACAGGGGGCCATTAGGCTATGGCTACACCTTC.

This clone was found a few times. The chain joins TRBV6-5 to TRBJ1-4; D is ambiguous. The CDR3 loop spans 14 amino acids. V gave up 2 bases and J gave up 4 bases, with 8 bases separating them. Germline CDR1 reads MNHEY; CDR2 reads SVGAGI. In DNA form, the CDR3 reads TGTGCCAGCAGTTACGGCGGGTTTAATGAAAAACTGTTTTTT. It is translated as CASSYGGFNEKLFF.

The chain couples TRBV5-1 to TRBJ2-2; 10 nucleotides line up with TRBD2. The ends lost 0 bases at V and 5 bases at J; junction bases unmatched: 10. The CDR3 has 18 amino acids. CDR1 is SGHRS, CDR2 YFSETQ, per germline. Written as DNA, the CDR3 is TGCGCCAGCAGCTTGGGGTCTAGCGGGAGTGGATGGACCGGGGAGCTGTTTTTT. Translated: CASSLGSSGSGWTGELFF.

The chain employs TRBV12-3 or TRBV12-4 and TRBJ1-2; 7 bases map to TRBD1. This CDR3 comprises 13 residues. V lost 2 bases and J lost 8; bases outside the gene matches: 5. The CDR3 protein is CASSLSRGRGYTF. The CDR3 DNA is TGTGCCAGCAGTTTAAGTAGGGGGCGGGGCTACACCTTC.

The V call is TRBV9, the J call TRBJ2-1; TRBD2 is a possible D gene (6 bases). The length of the CDR3 is 13 residues. V dropped 7 bases and J dropped 4 bases, with 12 bases sitting between them. Germline loops: CDR1 SGDLS, CDR2 YYNGEE. The DNA for the CDR3 is TGTGCCAGCGCTCCGGGGGTATACAATGAGCAGTTCTTC. Translating gives CASAPGVYNEQFF.

The gene calls are TRBV4-1 and TRBJ1-1; 10 bases match TRBD1. Germline CDR1 is MGHRA and CDR2 is YSYEKL. The CDR3 sequence is 15 residues long. J was trimmed by 5 bases and V by 4 bases; bases with no gene match: 7. The CDR3 DNA reads TGCGCCAGCAGCCCCCGTGGACAGGGGGGGACTGAAGCTTTCTTT. It specifies CASSPRGQGGTEAFF.

The chain combines TRBV5-4 with TRBJ2-5, with a possible D match to TRBD1 (6 bases). Germline CDR1 SGHNT, CDR2 YYREEE (reference sequence). This CDR3 contains 18 residues. Trimming took off 2 bases at V and 4 bases at J, with 24 bases between the two ends. This CDR3 reads CASSFVPPTGRILETQYF. CDR3 nucleotide sequence: TGTGCCAGCAGCTTTGTGCCCCCAACAGGGCGGATCCTAGAGACCCAGTACTTC.

The V and J genes are TRBV10-3 and TRBJ2-3, with TRBD2 identical over 10 bases. Germline V gene sequence: CDR1 ENHRY, CDR2 SYGVKD. J gave up 9 bases and V 2 bases, and 14 bases lay outside the gene matches. This CDR3 is 17 amino acids long. DNA of the CDR3: TGTGCCATCAGTGAGCCTCCCAGCGGGGGGGTTCGGGTAACGCAGTATTTT. Its protein is CAISEPPSGGVRVTQYF.

The CDR3 reads CSVRDNRESGNTIYF. The CDR3 region has the DNA TGCAGCGTCAGGGACAATCGAGAGTCTGGAAACACCATATATTTT. The chain couples TRBV29-1 to TRBJ1-3; perhaps TRBD1 as D (6 bases). CDR1 and CDR2 from the germline V gene are SQVTM and ANQGSEA. CDR3 length: 15 amino acids. V was shortened by 6 bases and J by 1 base, with 16 bases between the two germline ends. The whole variable domain, filled in from reference TRBV29-1 and TRBJ1-3, reads SAVISQKPSRDICQRGTSLTIQCQVDSQVTMMFWYRQQPGQSLTLIATANQGSEATYESGFVIDKFPISRPNLTFSTLTVSNMSPEDSSIYLCSVRDNRESGNTIYFGEGSWLTVV.

This clone has a handful of counts. The chain joins TRBV19 to TRBJ2-2; 11 bases are shared with TRBD2. Trimming at V came to 4 bases and at J to 7 bases, leaving 14 bases not matched to a gene. The length of the CDR3 is 18 residues. CDR1 is LNHDA and CDR2 is SQIVND in the germline V gene (reference sequence). The CDR3: CASSTPRLSGRANGELFF. CDR3 coding DNA: TGTGCCAGTAGTACCCCCCGACTTAGCGGGAGGGCGAACGGGGAGCTGTTTTTT.

The chain joins TRBV7-2 to TRBJ2-2; D is uncertain. This CDR3 comprises 14 residues. Germline V gene data show CDR1 as SGHTA and CDR2 as FQGNSA. The germline V and J ends were trimmed by 2 bases and 1 base, with 5 bases remaining between them. CDR3 coding DNA: TGTGCCAGCAGCTTATTCCAGAACACCGGGGAGCTGTTTTTT. This translates into CASSLFQNTGELFF.

This chain uses TRBV19 with TRBJ1-1; 9 nucleotides match TRBD1. The trim removed 4 bases at V and 6 bases at J, leaving 6 bases unmatched. Germline values: CDR1 LNHDA, CDR2 SQIVND (reference sequence). The CDR3 spans 14 residues. The CDR3 is CASSSGDRAPEAFF. CDR3 nucleotide sequence: TGTGCCAGTAGTAGCGGGGACAGGGCCCCTGAAGCTTTCTTT.

This rearrangement joins TRBV4-2 to TRBJ1-1; D possibly corresponds to TRBD1 (5 bases). Germline V gives CDR1 LGHNA, CDR2 YNFKEQ. The CDR3 runs to 14 residues. The ends were cut back, 4 bases at V and 2 bases at J, with 11 bases in the middle. Here the CDR3 DNA reads TGTGCCAGCAGCCCGACAGCCACTAACACTGAAGCTTTCTTT. Encoded protein: CASSPTATNTEAFF.

The V gene is TRBV5-1, the J gene TRBJ1-3; D gene unclear. Germline CDR1 is SGHRS and CDR2 is YFSETQ. CDR3 length: 16 amino acids. V was pared by 3 bases and J by 0 bases, with 13 bases between. The CDR3 here is CASSWEAGSSGNTIYF. Here the CDR3 DNA reads TGCGCCAGCAGCTGGGAGGCGGGCAGCTCTGGAAACACCATATATTTT. Full variable domain (missing parts from reference TRBV5-1 and TRBJ1-3): KAGVTQTPRYLIKTRGQQVTLSCSPISGHRSVSWYQQTPGQGLQFLFEYFSETQRNKGNFPGRFSGRQFSNSRSEMNVSTLELGDSALYLCASSWEAGSSGNTIYFGEGSWLTVV.

The V gene is TRBV7-9, the J gene TRBJ1-3; 8 bases map to TRBD1. The CDR3 covers 14 residues. CDR1 and CDR2 (germline): SEHNR, FQNEAQ (reference sequence). Trimming took 3 bases from V and 3 from J; bases not matched to a gene: 1. CDR3 bases: TGTGCCAGCAGCTTGGACAGGGATGGAAACACCATATATTTT. This codes for CASSLDRDGNTIYF.

The chain uses TRBV3-1 (or the pseudogene TRBV3-2) and TRBJ2-1; D is possibly TRBD2 (6 bases). Germline V CDR1 and CDR2: LGHDT, YNNKEL (reference sequence). The CDR3 runs to 16 residues. V was trimmed by 5 bases and J by 3 bases, leaving 17 bases between them. The CDR3 DNA reads TGTGCCAGCAGCGCGTACGGGACTTTGATCTACAATGAGCAGTTCTTC. This translates into CASSAYGTLIYNEQFF.

The CDR3 coding sequence is TGTGCCAGCACCCTAGGGGATTCACCCCTCCACTTT. Translation gives CASTLGDSPLHF. This chain joins TRBV12-3 or TRBV12-4 and TRBJ1-6, with D maybe TRBD1 (5 bases). The CDR3 is 12 residues long. V gave up 7 bases and J gave up 8 bases, with 9 bases separating them.

This clone was seen a few times. This rearrangement joins TRBV7-6 to TRBJ2-1; the match to TRBD2 covers 16 bases. J gave up 5 bases and V 5 bases, and 12 bases lay outside the gene matches. The germline V gene encodes CDR1 SGHVS and CDR2 FNYEAQ. CDR3 length: 19 amino acids. CDR3 protein: CASSPGTSGRAQRHNEQFF. CDR3 coding DNA: TGTGCCAGCAGCCCCGGGACTAGCGGGAGGGCCCAGCGACACAATGAGCAGTTCTTC.